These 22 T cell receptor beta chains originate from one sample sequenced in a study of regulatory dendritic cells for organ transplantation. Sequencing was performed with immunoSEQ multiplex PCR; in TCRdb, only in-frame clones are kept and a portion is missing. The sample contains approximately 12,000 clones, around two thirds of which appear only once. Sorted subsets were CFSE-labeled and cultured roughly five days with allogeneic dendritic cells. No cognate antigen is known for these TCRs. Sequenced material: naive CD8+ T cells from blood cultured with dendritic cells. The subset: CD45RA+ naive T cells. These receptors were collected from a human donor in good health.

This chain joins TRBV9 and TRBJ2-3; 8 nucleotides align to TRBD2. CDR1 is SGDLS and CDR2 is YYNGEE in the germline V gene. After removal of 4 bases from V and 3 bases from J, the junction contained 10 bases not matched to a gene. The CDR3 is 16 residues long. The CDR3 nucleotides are TGTGCCAGCAGCCCCCGGCTGGGGACTAGAACAGATACGCAGTATTTT. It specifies CASSPRLGTRTDTQYF.

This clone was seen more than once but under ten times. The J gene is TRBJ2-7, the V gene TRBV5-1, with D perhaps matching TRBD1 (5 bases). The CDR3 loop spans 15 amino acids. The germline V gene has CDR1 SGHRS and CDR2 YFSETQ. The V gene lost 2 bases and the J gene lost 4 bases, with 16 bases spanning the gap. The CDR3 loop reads CASSLEDRDEYEQYF. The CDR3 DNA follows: TGCGCCAGCAGCTTAGAAGACAGAGATGAATACGAGCAGTACTTC.

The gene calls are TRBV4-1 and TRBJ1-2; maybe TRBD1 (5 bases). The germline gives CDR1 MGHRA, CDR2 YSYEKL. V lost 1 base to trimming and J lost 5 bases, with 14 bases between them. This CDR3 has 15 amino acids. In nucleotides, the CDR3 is TGCGCCAGCAGCCAAGCCTCCGCCGGGGGGTATGGCTACACCTTC. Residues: CASSQASAGGYGYTF.

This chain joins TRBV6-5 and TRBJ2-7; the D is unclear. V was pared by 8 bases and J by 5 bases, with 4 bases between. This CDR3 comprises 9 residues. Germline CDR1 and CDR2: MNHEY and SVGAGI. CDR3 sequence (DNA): TGTGCCAGCCGGGACGAGCAGTACTTC. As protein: CASRDEQYF.

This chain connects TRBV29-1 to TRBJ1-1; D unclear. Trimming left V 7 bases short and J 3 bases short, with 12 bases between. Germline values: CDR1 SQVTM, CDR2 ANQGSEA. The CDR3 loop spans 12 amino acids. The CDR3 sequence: CSAEPAHTEAFF. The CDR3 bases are TGCAGCGCCGAGCCAGCGCACACTGAAGCTTTCTTT.

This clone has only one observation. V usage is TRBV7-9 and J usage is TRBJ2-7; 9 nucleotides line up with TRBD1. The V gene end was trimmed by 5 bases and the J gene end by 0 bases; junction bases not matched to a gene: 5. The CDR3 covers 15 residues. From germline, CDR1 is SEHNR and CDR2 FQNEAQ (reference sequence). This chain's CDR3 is CASSSRDRDSYEQYF. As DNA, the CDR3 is TGTGCCAGCAGCAGCCGGGACAGGGACTCCTACGAGCAGTACTTC.

CDR3 protein: CASSLSGGELYNEQFF. The CDR3 region has the DNA TGTGCCAGCAGCCTTAGCGGGGGGGAACTTTACAATGAGCAGTTCTTC. This chain connects TRBV27 to TRBJ2-1; 11 bases fit TRBD2. The CDR3 covers 16 residues. Germline CDR1 reads MNHEY; CDR2 reads SMNVEV (reference sequence). With 6 bases clipped from V and 4 bases from J, the junction kept 8 bases outside the gene matches.

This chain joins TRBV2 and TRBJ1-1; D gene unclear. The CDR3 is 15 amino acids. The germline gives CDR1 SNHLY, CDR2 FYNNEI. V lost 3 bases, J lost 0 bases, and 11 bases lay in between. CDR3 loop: CASSDPQKMNTEAFF. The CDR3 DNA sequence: TGTGCCAGCAGTGATCCCCAGAAGATGAACACTGAAGCTTTCTTT.

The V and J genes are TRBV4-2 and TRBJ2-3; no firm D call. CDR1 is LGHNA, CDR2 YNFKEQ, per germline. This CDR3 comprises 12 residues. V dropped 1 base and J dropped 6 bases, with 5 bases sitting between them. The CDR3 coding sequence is TGTGCCAGCAGCCAAGCTGCGGATACGCAGTATTTT. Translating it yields CASSQAADTQYF.

CDR3 amino acids: CASSLGTGEDEQYF. The CDR3 nucleotides are TGTGCCAGTTCACTCGGGACAGGGGAAGACGAGCAGTACTTC. The chain links TRBV7-9 to TRBJ2-7, with 10 positions matching TRBD1. The V gene's germline CDR1 is SEHNR and CDR2 FQNEAQ (reference sequence). V shed 9 bases and J 5 bases; nucleotides not matched to a gene: 10. The CDR3 totals 14 residues.

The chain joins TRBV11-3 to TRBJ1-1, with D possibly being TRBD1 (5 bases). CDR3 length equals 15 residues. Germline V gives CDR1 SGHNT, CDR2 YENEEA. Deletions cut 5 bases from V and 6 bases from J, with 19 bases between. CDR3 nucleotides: TGTGCCAGCAGCCGACCGGGAGAGGGGCGGCCTGAAGCTTTCTTT. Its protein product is CASSRPGEGRPEAFF.

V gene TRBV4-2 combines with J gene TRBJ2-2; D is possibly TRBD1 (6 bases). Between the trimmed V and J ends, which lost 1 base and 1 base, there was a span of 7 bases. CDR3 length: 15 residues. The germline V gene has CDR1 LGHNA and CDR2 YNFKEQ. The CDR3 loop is CASSQGQENTGELFF. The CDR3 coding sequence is TGTGCCAGCAGCCAAGGACAGGAGAACACCGGGGAGCTGTTTTTT.

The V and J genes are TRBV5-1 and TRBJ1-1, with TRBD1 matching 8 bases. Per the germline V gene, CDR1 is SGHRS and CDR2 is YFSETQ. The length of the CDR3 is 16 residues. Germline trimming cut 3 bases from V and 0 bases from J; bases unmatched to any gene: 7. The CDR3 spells CASSWLDREVNTEAFF. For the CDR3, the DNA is TGCGCCAGCAGCTGGCTGGACAGGGAAGTGAACACTGAAGCTTTCTTT.

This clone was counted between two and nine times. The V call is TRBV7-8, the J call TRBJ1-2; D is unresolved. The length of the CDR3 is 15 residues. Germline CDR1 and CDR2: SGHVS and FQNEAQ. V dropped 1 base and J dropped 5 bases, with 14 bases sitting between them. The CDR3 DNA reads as TGTGCCAGCAGCTTAGGGATGATCACGGGGTATGGCTACACCTTC. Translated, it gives CASSLGMITGYGYTF.

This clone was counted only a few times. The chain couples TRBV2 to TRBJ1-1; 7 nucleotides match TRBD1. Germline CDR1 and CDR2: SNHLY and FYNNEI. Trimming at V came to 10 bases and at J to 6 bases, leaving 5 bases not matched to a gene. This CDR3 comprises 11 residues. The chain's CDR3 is CATETGPEAFF. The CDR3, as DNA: TGTGCCACCGAGACAGGGCCTGAAGCTTTCTTT.

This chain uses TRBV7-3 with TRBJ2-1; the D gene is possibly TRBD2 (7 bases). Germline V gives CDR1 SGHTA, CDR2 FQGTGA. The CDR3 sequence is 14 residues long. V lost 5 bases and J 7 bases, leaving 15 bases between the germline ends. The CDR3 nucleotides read TGTGCCAGCAGCCCCGGAGGGGGGGCGAATGAGCAGTTCTTC. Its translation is CASSPGGGANEQFF.

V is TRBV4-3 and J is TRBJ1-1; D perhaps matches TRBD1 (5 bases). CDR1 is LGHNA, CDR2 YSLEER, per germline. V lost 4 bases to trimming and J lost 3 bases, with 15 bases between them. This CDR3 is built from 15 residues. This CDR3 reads CASSPGVGRDTEAFF. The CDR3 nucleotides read TGCGCCAGCAGCCCGGGGGTGGGGCGGGACACTGAAGCTTTCTTT.

CDR3 in amino acids: CASSLGQSSYNEQFF. CDR3 DNA sequence: TGCGCCAGCAGCCTCGGACAGAGCTCCTACAATGAGCAGTTCTTC. J is TRBJ2-1 and V is TRBV4-3, with D possibly being TRBD1 (6 bases). Trimming removed 4 bases at V and 0 bases at J, with 10 bases between. The CDR3 spans 15 residues. CDR1 LGHNA and CDR2 YSLEER come from the germline V gene.

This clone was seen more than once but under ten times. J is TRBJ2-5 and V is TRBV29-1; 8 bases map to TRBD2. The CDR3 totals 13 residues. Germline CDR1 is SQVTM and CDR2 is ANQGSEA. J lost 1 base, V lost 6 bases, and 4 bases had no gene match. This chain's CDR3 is CSVSGGTQETQYF. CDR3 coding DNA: TGCAGCGTAAGCGGGGGAACCCAAGAGACCCAGTACTTC.

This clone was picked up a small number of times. The CDR3 loop reads CASSIRGFDYNEQFF. The CDR3 coding sequence is TGTGCCAGTAGTATAAGAGGGTTTGACTACAATGAGCAGTTCTTC. This chain connects TRBV19 to TRBJ2-1, with D tentatively TRBD2 (5 bases). The V end lost 2 bases, the J end lost 3 bases, and 11 bases lay between the germline ends. This CDR3 region has 15 residues. Germline CDR1 and CDR2: LNHDA and SQIVND (reference sequence). Drawing the rest from reference TRBV19 and TRBJ2-1, the complete variable domain is DGGITQSPKYLFRKEGQNVTLSCEQNLNHDAMYWYRQDPGQGLRLIYYSQIVNDFQKGDIAEGYSVSREKKESFPLTVTSAQKNPTAFYLCASSIRGFDYNEQFFGPGTRLTVL.

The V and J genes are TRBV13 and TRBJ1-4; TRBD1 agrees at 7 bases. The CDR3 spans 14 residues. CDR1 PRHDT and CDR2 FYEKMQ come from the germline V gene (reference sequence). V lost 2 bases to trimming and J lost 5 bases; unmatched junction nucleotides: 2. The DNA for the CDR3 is TGTGCCAGCAGCTTAAGGGGGCCCAATGAAAAACTGTTTTTT. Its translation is CASSLRGPNEKLFF.

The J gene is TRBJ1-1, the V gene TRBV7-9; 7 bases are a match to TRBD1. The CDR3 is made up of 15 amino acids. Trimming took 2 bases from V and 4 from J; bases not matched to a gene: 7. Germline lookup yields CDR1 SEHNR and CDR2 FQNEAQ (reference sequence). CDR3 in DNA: TGTGCCAGCAGCTTATCTGCAGGGGGTCTCACTGAAGCTTTCTTT. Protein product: CASSLSAGGLTEAFF.